This passage covers 24 T cell receptor beta chains from one sample sequenced in a study of blood T cell repertoires in COVID-19. Some clones are missing from TCRdb's copy, which holds only in-frame ones; the method was immunoSEQ multiplex PCR. The table lists roughly 220,000 clones, 75% to 85% of them singletons. Sequences were obtained from peripheral blood. Source of these receptors: a woman aged 80 or older with COVID-19, enrolled during active disease.

The CDR3 coding sequence is TGTGCCAGCAGCCGGGACAGGCAGAACACTGAAGCTTTCTTT. Translation gives CASSRDRQNTEAFF. The rearrangement uses TRBV5-4 and TRBJ1-1, with 8 positions matching TRBD1. Trimming removed 4 bases from V and 1 base from J; junction bases left unmatched: 3. Germline V gene data show CDR1 as SGHNT and CDR2 as YYREEE (reference sequence). The CDR3 covers 14 residues.

The chain joins TRBV7-2 to TRBJ2-3; a weak D match, TRBD1 (6 bases). There are 17 residues in the CDR3. The ends were cut back, 3 bases at V and 2 bases at J, with 18 bases in the middle. The V gene's germline CDR1 is SGHTA and CDR2 FQGNSA. The CDR3 DNA reads as TGTGCCAGCAGCTTGCTTACAAGGACAGAGAACACAGATACGCAGTATTTT. Protein sequence: CASSLLTRTENTDTQYF.

This chain links TRBV5-4 with TRBJ1-1, with D possibly being TRBD1 (5 bases). This CDR3 is 13 amino acids long. V was trimmed by 5 bases and J by 3 bases, leaving 11 bases between them. Germline-derived CDR1 and CDR2 are SGHNT and YYREEE (reference sequence). The CDR3 sequence is CASRPQVDTEAFF. The CDR3 DNA reads as TGTGCCAGCAGACCACAGGTGGACACTGAAGCTTTCTTT.

The table lists this clone with a few counts. V is TRBV5-6 and J is TRBJ1-5; 7 bases map to TRBD1. The trim removed 4 bases at V and 1 base at J, leaving 8 bases unmatched. CDR1 is SGHDT, CDR2 YYEEEE, per germline. This CDR3 contains 16 residues. The CDR3 nucleotides are TGTGCCAGCAGCCGGAGGGCAGGGGGGAGCAATCAGCCCCAGCATTTT. Its protein is CASSRRAGGSNQPQHF.

J is TRBJ2-2 and V is TRBV11-2; 9 positions match TRBD2. The CDR3 consists of 16 residues. The germline CDR1 and CDR2 sequences are SGHAT and FQNNGV. The junction had 7 bases not matched to a gene; V was cut back by 5 bases and J by 3 bases. CDR3 sequence reads: CASSPPSGTYTGELFF. For the CDR3, the DNA is TGTGCCAGCAGCCCACCTAGCGGGACCTACACCGGGGAGCTGTTTTTT.

The chain has TRBV7-2 and TRBJ1-3; D uncertain. V lost 2 bases and J lost 1, with 6 bases in between. This CDR3 is built from 14 residues. Per germline, CDR1 SGHTA and CDR2 FQGNSA. The CDR3 loop is CASSLSESGNTIYF. CDR3 bases: TGTGCCAGCAGCTTATCAGAATCTGGAAACACCATATATTTT.

This clone was detected only once. This rearrangement joins TRBV4-1 to TRBJ1-1, with unresolved D. Between the trimmed V and J ends, which lost 1 base and 8 bases, there was a span of 17 bases. Germline V gene sequence: CDR1 MGHRA, CDR2 YSYEKL. The CDR3 contains 15 residues. This CDR3 is CASSQASAGSAEAFF. As DNA, the CDR3 is TGCGCCAGCAGCCAAGCGAGCGCGGGGAGCGCAGAAGCTTTCTTT.

The chain uses TRBV18 and TRBJ1-1, with a possible D match to TRBD1 (5 bases). V dropped 6 bases and J dropped 6 bases, with 17 bases sitting between them. Germline V gives CDR1 KGHSH, CDR2 LQKENI. This CDR3 spans 14 amino acids. This chain's CDR3 is CASSYGGHSPEAFF. The CDR3 DNA is TGTGCCAGCTCGTACGGTGGACATTCCCCTGAAGCTTTCTTT. Looking up the rest from reference TRBV18 and TRBJ1-1 gives the full variable domain: NAGVMQNPRHLVRRRGQEARLRCSPMKGHSHVYWYRQLPEEGLKFMVYLQKENIIDESGMPKERFSAEFPKEGPSILRIQQVVRGDSAAYFCASSYGGHSPEAFFGQGTRLTVV.

The J gene is TRBJ2-3, the V gene TRBV5-4, with D tentatively TRBD1 (6 bases). Germline loops: CDR1 SGHNT, CDR2 YYREEE (reference sequence). The CDR3 has 13 amino acids. V gave up 2 bases and J gave up 8 bases, with 12 bases separating them. This CDR3 is CASSFRTAGTQYF. The CDR3 coding sequence is TGTGCCAGCAGCTTTAGGACAGCTGGTACGCAGTATTTT.

V is TRBV29-1 and J is TRBJ2-5; 7 nucleotides line up with TRBD2. The CDR3 spans 13 residues. With 4 bases clipped from V and 2 bases from J, the junction kept 4 bases outside the gene matches. CDR1 and CDR2 (germline): SQVTM, ANQGSEA. This CDR3 reads CSVGGDYQETQYF. The DNA for the CDR3 is TGCAGCGTTGGGGGGGACTATCAAGAGACCCAGTACTTC.

In this sample, this clone turned up a few times. The V call is TRBV29-1, the J call TRBJ1-2; D gene uncertain. The CDR3 contains 13 residues. The V gene lost 4 bases and the J gene lost 2 bases, with 11 bases spanning the gap. Germline V CDR1 and CDR2: SQVTM, ANQGSEA. CDR3 in amino acids: CSVVAGTNYGYTF. The CDR3 DNA reads as TGCAGCGTTGTTGCAGGCACCAACTATGGCTACACCTTC.

This clone was detected only a few times. The chain recombines TRBV29-1 with TRBJ2-3; 10 bases agree with TRBD2. This CDR3 has 13 amino acids. The V gene end was trimmed by 4 bases and the J gene end by 4 bases; junction bases not matched to a gene: 2. The germline CDR1 and CDR2 sequences are SQVTM and ANQGSEA. CDR3 nucleotides: TGCAGCGTTGTAGCGGGAGGTTCAGATACGCAGTATTTT. Translated: CSVVAGGSDTQYF.

The chain is built from TRBV11-1 and TRBJ1-2; D is unclear. From germline, CDR1 is SGHAT and CDR2 FQDESV (reference sequence). V dropped 5 bases and J dropped 7 bases, with 8 bases sitting between them. This CDR3 spans 11 amino acids. This chain's CDR3 is CASSRGVGYTF. CDR3 DNA sequence: TGTGCCAGCAGCCGAGGAGTTGGCTACACCTTC.

This rearrangement joins TRBV7-9 to TRBJ1-1; possible D gene TRBD1, 5 bases. Germline assignment: CDR1 SEHNR and CDR2 FQNEAQ (reference sequence). Deletions cut 2 bases from V and 2 bases from J, with 9 bases between. The CDR3 has 14 residues. CDR3: CASSLSRANTEAFF. The DNA of the CDR3 is TGTGCCAGCAGCTTATCCAGGGCCAACACTGAAGCTTTCTTT.

The chain joins TRBV30 to TRBJ2-2, with D perhaps matching TRBD1 (6 bases). V was clipped by 3 bases and J by 3 bases, with 8 bases between them. The CDR3 sequence is 13 residues long. CDR1 GTSNPN and CDR2 SVGIG come from the germline V gene (reference sequence). CDR3 loop: CAWSQGYTGELFF. DNA of the CDR3: TGTGCCTGGAGCCAGGGGTACACCGGGGAGCTGTTTTTT. Supplemented by reference TRBV30 and TRBJ2-2, the full variable domain reads SQTIHQWPATLVQPVGSPLSLECTVEGTSNPNLYWYRQAAGRGLQLLFYSVGIGQISSEVPQNLSASRPQDRQFILSSKKLLLSDSGFYLCAWSQGYTGELFFGEGSRLTVL.

CDR3 in amino acids: CASSQWNTGEAFF. The CDR3 DNA sequence: TGTGCCAGCAGCCAGTGGAATACAGGGGAAGCTTTCTTT. The chain recombines TRBV14 with TRBJ1-1, with D possibly matching TRBD1 (6 bases). The CDR3 runs to 13 residues. Trimming left V 3 bases short and J 8 bases short, with 13 bases between. Germline V lookup: CDR1 SGHDN, CDR2 FVKESK.

The chain couples TRBV6-2 or TRBV6-3 to TRBJ2-7, with D possibly TRBD2 on 6 matching bases. V shed 6 bases and J shed 5 bases, with 20 bases lying between them. Per the germline V gene, CDR1 is MNHEY and CDR2 is SVGEGT. The length of the CDR3 is 15 residues. The CDR3 coding sequence is TGTGCCAGCAGCCCTCGTCGGGGGACGTTGAACGAGCAGTACTTC. Amino acids: CASSPRRGTLNEQYF.

The chain couples TRBV7-2 to TRBJ1-1, with 7 bases matching TRBD1. The CDR3 loop spans 13 amino acids. Germline lookup yields CDR1 SGHTA and CDR2 FQGNSA. Trimming cost V 6 bases and J 3 bases; bases outside gene matches: 4. CDR3 DNA: TGTGCCAGCAGACTACAGGGGTACACTGAAGCTTTCTTT. The encoded protein is CASRLQGYTEAFF.

V and J are TRBV5-5 and TRBJ2-1; the match to TRBD2 covers 7 bases. CDR1 SGHKS and CDR2 YYEKEE come from the germline V gene (reference sequence). V shed 4 bases, J shed 4 bases, and the junction held 8 bases outside the gene matches. The CDR3 totals 15 residues. The CDR3 sequence: CASSPTGGSYNEQFF. The DNA of the CDR3 is TGTGCCAGCAGCCCTACTGGCGGGAGTTACAATGAGCAGTTCTTC.

The chain recombines TRBV29-1 with TRBJ2-7; the D gene is possibly TRBD2 (5 bases). Looked up from germline, CDR1 is SQVTM and CDR2 is ANQGSEA. The CDR3 is made up of 16 amino acids. V lost 6 bases and J lost 0, with 21 bases in between. CDR3 coding DNA: TGCAGCGTCTCCGGCCGTAGGCAAGGGAGCTCCTACGAGCAGTACTTC. It specifies CSVSGRRQGSSYEQYF.

The chain employs TRBV4-2 and TRBJ2-2; weak D call: TRBD1 (5 bases). The CDR3 has 15 residues. The germline V gene has CDR1 LGHNA and CDR2 YNFKEQ. V dropped 2 bases and J dropped 1 base, with 8 bases sitting between them. The CDR3 nucleotides read TGTGCCAGCAGCCAATGGGGCAAGAACACCGGGGAGCTGTTTTTT. Its protein is CASSQWGKNTGELFF.

This clone has only a few counts. The chain uses TRBV6-5 and TRBJ1-5; D remains unclear. V was shortened by 7 bases and J by 3 bases, with 13 bases between the two germline ends. The CDR3 has 14 residues. Germline lookup yields CDR1 MNHEY and CDR2 SVGAGI. The CDR3 reads CASTLDTINQPQHF. In nucleotides, the CDR3 is TGTGCCAGCACACTAGACACCATCAATCAGCCCCAGCATTTT.

This rearrangement joins TRBV28 to TRBJ1-1, with TRBD1 matching over 8 bases. The germline V gene has CDR1 MDHEN and CDR2 SYDVKM. V shed 4 bases and J 5 bases; nucleotides not matched to a gene: 6. This CDR3 comprises 14 residues. In DNA form, the CDR3 reads TGTGCCAGCAGTTCCTACAGGGGGGAGACTGAAGCTTTCTTT. It translates to CASSSYRGETEAFF.

This sequence joins TRBV6-5 and TRBJ2-7, with TRBD1 matching over 7 bases. The CDR3 is made up of 13 amino acids. Per the germline V gene, CDR1 is MNHEY and CDR2 is SVGAGI. The ends lost 7 bases at V and 5 bases at J; junction bases unmatched: 8. As DNA, the CDR3 is TGTGCCAGCACCGCGACGACAGGGAACGAGCAGTACTTC. This sequence encodes CASTATTGNEQYF.